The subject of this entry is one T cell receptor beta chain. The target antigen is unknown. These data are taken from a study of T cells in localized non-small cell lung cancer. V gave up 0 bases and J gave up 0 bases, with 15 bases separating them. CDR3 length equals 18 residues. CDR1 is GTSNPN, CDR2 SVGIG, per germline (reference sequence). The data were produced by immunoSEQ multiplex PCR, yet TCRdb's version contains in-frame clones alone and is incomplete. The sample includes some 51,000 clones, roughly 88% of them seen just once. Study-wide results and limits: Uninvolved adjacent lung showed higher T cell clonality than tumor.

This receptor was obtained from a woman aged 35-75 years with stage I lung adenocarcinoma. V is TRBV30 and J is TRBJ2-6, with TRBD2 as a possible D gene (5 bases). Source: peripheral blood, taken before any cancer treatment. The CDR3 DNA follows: TGTGCCTGGAGTGTACTTAGGACTTACACCTCTGGGGCCAACGTCCTGACTTTC. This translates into CAWSVLRTYTSGANVLTF.